This TCR beta chain was found in a study of blood T cell repertoires in COVID-19. Across the whole study: Samples of COVID-19 (acute and convalescent) were obtained from the United States, Italy and Spain. The cDNA or gDNA used as material had been derived from T cells, B-cell-depleted T cells, or PBMCs.

CDR3 length: 13 amino acids. Germline lookup yields CDR1 SEHNR and CDR2 FQNEAQ (reference sequence). V was pared by 5 bases and J by 9 bases, with 7 bases of the junction left unmatched. Method: immunoSEQ multiplex PCR; TCRdb's copy keeps in-frame clones and lacks some. The table includes 55,000 to 75,000 clones, approximately 83% detected once. Those enrolled in Seattle joined during active infection and were followed longitudinally afterward. Sequencing was carried out using peripheral blood. The rearrangement joins TRBV7-9 to TRBJ1-1; 9 bases match TRBD1. This sequence was found in a man older than 75 with COVID-19, enrolled during active disease. CDR3 nucleotides: TGTGCCAGCAGCGCCGGGACAGGGACGAAAGCTTTCTTT. The encoded protein is CASSAGTGTKAFF.